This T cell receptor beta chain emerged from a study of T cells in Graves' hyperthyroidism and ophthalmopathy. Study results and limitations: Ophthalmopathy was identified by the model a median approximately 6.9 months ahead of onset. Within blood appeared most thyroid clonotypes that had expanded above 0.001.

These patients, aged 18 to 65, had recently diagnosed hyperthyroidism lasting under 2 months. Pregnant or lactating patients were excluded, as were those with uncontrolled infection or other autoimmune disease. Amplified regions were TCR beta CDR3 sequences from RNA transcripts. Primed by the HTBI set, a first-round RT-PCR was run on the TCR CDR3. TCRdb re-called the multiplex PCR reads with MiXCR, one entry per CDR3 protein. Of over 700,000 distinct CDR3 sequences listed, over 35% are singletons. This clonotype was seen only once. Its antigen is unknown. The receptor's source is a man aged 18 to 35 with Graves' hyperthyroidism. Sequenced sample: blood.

The CDR3 is CASSQERAGRLFF. In DNA, the CDR3 is TGCGCCAGCAGCCAAGAGAGGGCAGGGAGACTGTTTTTT. This chain connects TRBV4-1 to TRBJ1-4; the D gene is possibly TRBD1 (5 bases). This CDR3 contains 13 residues. From germline, CDR1 is MGHRA and CDR2 YSYEKL. The V gene lost 0 bases and the J gene lost 13 bases, with 12 bases spanning the gap.